The clone carrying this T cell receptor beta chain was counted between two and nine times. No antigen is known for it. The sample belongs to a study of tumor-infiltrating lymphocytes in localized non-small cell lung cancer. Regarding the study as a whole: Compared with uninvolved lung, tumors showed higher T cell infiltration by TCRbeta sequencing.

Generated by immunoSEQ multiplex PCR, the TCRdb table keeps only in-frame clones and is missing some. The sample includes about 16,000 clones, approximately 79% of them seen just once. The sample was lung tumor tissue. The source of this sequence is a human donor with non-small cell lung cancer.

This CDR3 is CASSFFLGEKEKLFF. In DNA form, the CDR3 reads TGTGCCAGCAGCTTTTTCTTGGGGGAGAAAGAAAAACTGTTTTTT. The chain couples TRBV5-8 to TRBJ1-4, with D possibly matching TRBD1 (5 bases). Trimming removed 2 bases at V and 8 bases at J, with 16 bases between. Germline values: CDR1 SGHTS, CDR2 YDEGEE. The CDR3 is 15 residues long.